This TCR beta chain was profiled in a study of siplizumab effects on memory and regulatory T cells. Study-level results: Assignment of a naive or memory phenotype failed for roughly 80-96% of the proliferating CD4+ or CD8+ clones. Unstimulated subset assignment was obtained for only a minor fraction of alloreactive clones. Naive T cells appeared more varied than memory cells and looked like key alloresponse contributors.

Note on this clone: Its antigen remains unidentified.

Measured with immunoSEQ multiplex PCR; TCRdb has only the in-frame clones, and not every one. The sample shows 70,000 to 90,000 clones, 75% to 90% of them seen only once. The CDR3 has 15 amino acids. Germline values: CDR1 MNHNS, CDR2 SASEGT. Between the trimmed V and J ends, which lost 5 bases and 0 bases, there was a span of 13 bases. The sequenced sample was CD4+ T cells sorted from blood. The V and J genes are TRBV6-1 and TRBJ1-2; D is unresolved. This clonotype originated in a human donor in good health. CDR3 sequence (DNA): TGTGCCAGCAGTCCTTCCGGGCTCGCTAACTATGGCTACACCTTC. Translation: CASSPSGLANYGYTF.